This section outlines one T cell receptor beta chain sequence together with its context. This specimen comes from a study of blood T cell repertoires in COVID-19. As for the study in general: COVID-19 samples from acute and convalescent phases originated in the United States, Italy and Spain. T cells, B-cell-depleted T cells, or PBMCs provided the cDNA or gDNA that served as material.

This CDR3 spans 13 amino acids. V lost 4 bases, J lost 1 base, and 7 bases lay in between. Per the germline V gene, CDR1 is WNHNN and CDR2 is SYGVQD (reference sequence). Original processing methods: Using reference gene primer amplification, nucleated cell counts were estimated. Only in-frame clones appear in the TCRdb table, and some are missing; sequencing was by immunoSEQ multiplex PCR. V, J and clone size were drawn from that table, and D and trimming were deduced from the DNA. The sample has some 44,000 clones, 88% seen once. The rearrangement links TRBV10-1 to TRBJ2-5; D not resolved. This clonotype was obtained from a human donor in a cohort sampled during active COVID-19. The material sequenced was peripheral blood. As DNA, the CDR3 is TGCGCCAGCAGTGGGCAACCCCAAGAGACCCAGTACTTC. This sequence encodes CASSGQPQETQYF.